This T cell receptor beta chain was retrieved from a study of cytomegalovirus exposure and HLA in healthy donors. General study points: Most TCR sequences were uncommon, yet certain public TCRs appeared in many donors.

The CDR3 is 13 amino acids. Germline CDR1 reads MGHRA; CDR2 reads YSYEKL. The V end lost 0 bases, the J end lost 8 bases, and 7 bases lay between the germline ends. Researchers ran the PCR with 60 Vbeta and 13 Jbeta primers. Profiling relied on immunoSEQ multiplex PCR, and the TCRdb table lists in-frame clones only, not all of them. The sample shows some 170,000 clones, 79% of them seen only once. Note on this clone: Its antigen is still unknown.

The receptor was isolated from a man aged 35-49 years in good health and CMV-seronegative. V is TRBV4-1 and J is TRBJ2-2, with D uncertain. Sequencing was carried out using PBMCs. As DNA, the CDR3 is TGCGCCAGCAGCCAAGATGTGACAGGGGAGCTGTTTTTT. Residues: CASSQDVTGELFF.